The sample holds a few counts of the clone carrying this TCR beta chain. This entry comes from a study of T cell repertoires in cytomegalovirus infection. Study context: Indications of both CMV infection and matching HLA type were provided by public TCR beta signatures.

TCRdb processed the reads anew with MiXCR; each CDR3 protein has one entry. This sample has under 250,000 distinct CDR3 sequences, with about 12% found just once. CDR3 length equals 18 residues. The J segment lost 3 bases and the V segment lost 7 bases, leaving 21 bases of the junction unmatched. CDR1 LNHDA and CDR2 SQIVND come from the germline V gene (reference sequence). The V gene is TRBV19, the J gene TRBJ2-7, with 7 bases fitting TRBD1. This sequence originates from a human donor in good health (CMV status not recorded). Some clones in this sample may be carry-over from other donors' samples. Sequenced input: PBMCs. This chain's CDR3 is CASNGGTVQLESYYEQYF. CDR3 nucleotide sequence: TGTGCCAGTAATGGTGGGACAGTACAGTTAGAGAGTTACTACGAGCAGTACTTC.